The 30 T cell receptor beta chains in this list originate from one sample, sequenced in a study of human T cells and chemical hapten exposure. Time point here: healthy volunteer bleed at 6 weeks. Unfractionated whole blood yielded the extracted total RNA. TCRdb analysed the RACE reads with MiXCR anew, one entry per CDR3 protein. The sample yields around 65,000 distinct CDR3 sequences, 5.5% to 7.5% seen once. The sample was whole blood. These receptors came from a female donor in good health. Some clones in this sample may be carry-over from other donors' samples.

This chain connects TRBV28 to TRBJ2-3; 11 bases agree with TRBD2. Germline CDR1 MDHEN, CDR2 SYDVKM. This CDR3 is 15 amino acids long. The trim removed 7 bases at V and 5 bases at J, leaving 8 bases unmatched. CDR3 DNA: TGTGCCAGCACCTTACTAGCGGGAGTAGGAGATACGCAGTATTTT. Translating it yields CASTLLAGVGDTQYF. The full variable domain, rest sourced from reference TRBV28 and TRBJ2-3, is DVKVTQSSRYLVKRTGEKVFLECVQDMDHENMFWYRQDPGLGLRLIYFSYDVKMKEKGDIPEGYSVSREKKERFSLILESASTNQTSMYLCASTLLAGVGDTQYFGPGTRLTVL.

The chain links TRBV3-1 to TRBJ1-5; 7 bases fit TRBD1. Losses at the gene ends were 3 bases for V and 0 bases for J; bases not matched to a gene: 8. Germline V gene sequence: CDR1 LGHDT, CDR2 YNNKEL (reference sequence). The CDR3 runs to 17 residues. CDR3 sequence: CASSHSPGQYSNQPQHF. CDR3 sequence (DNA): TGTGCCAGCAGCCACAGCCCGGGACAGTATAGCAATCAGCCCCAGCATTTT.

The chain couples TRBV12-3 or TRBV12-4 to TRBJ2-3; TRBD2 agrees at 9 bases. V trimming: 6 bases; J trimming: 0 bases; junction bases outside the gene matches: 4. The CDR3 loop spans 15 amino acids. CDR3 region: CASRASGTSTDTQYF. CDR3 DNA: TGTGCCAGCAGAGCTAGCGGGACTAGCACAGATACGCAGTATTTT.

Note on this clonotype: A much bigger clone sits one base away, suggesting this may be a read error. In DNA, the CDR3 is TGTGCCAGCAGTGCAAGGGCTGAAGATTTCTTT. Its translation is CASSARAEDFF. The chain recombines TRBV28 with TRBJ1-1; D not resolved. The CDR3 spans 11 residues. CDR1 MDHEN and CDR2 SYDVKM come from the germline V gene. The variable domain in full, completed from reference TRBV28 and TRBJ1-1, reads DVKVTQSSRYLVKRTGEKVFLECVQDMDHENMFWYRQDPGLGLRLIYFSYDVKMKEKGDIPEGYSVSREKKERFSLILESASTNQTSMYLCASSARAEDFFGQGTRLTVV.

The sample holds many counts of this clonotype. This chain connects TRBV28 to TRBJ2-1; perhaps TRBD2 as D (7 bases). Per germline, CDR1 MDHEN and CDR2 SYDVKM. The CDR3 spans 20 residues. Trimming removed 2 bases from V and 0 bases from J, with 23 bases in between. CDR3 amino acids: CASSLGGGIAGPSSYNEQFF. Here the CDR3 DNA reads TGTGCCAGCAGTTTAGGGGGCGGGATAGCGGGCCCGAGCTCCTACAATGAGCAGTTCTTC.

This clonotype was seen repeatedly, ten times or more. In DNA form, the CDR3 reads TGCAGTGCTAGCGGTACTAGCGGGAGGGCCCAAGATACGCAGTATTTT. Translated: CSASGTSGRAQDTQYF. This sequence joins TRBV20-1 and TRBJ2-3, with 13 nucleotides matching TRBD2. With 3 bases clipped from V and 5 bases from J, the junction kept 8 bases outside the gene matches. This CDR3 contains 16 residues. The germline CDR1 and CDR2 sequences are DFQATT and SNEGSKA (reference sequence).

This clonotype was observed many times. This chain links TRBV29-1 with TRBJ2-7, with 8 nucleotides matching TRBD2. Germline V gene data show CDR1 as SQVTM and CDR2 as ANQGSEA. This CDR3 region has 13 residues. V lost 7 bases to trimming and J lost 6 bases; unmatched junction nucleotides: 11. The CDR3 loop reads CSAVLAGQAEQYF. The CDR3 DNA sequence: TGCAGCGCCGTTCTAGCGGGTCAGGCCGAGCAGTACTTC.

This clonotype was recorded a few times. The V call is TRBV6-6, the J call TRBJ2-7; 8 bases are a match to TRBD1. Germline lookup yields CDR1 MNHNY and CDR2 SVGAGI (reference sequence). J was trimmed by 4 bases and V by 2 bases; bases with no gene match: 7. This CDR3 contains 15 residues. CDR3 protein: CASSYRGQGEYEQYF. The CDR3 coding sequence is TGTGCCAGCAGTTACCGCGGACAGGGAGAGTACGAGCAGTACTTC.

This clonotype occurred many times. The gene calls are TRBV27 and TRBJ2-5; D is unresolved. The ends were cut back, 5 bases at V and 2 bases at J, with 6 bases in the middle. The CDR3 has 12 amino acids. Germline V gene data show CDR1 as MNHEY and CDR2 as SMNVEV (reference sequence). CDR3 sequence (DNA): TGTGCCAGCAGTATGAATCAAGAGACCCAGTACTTC. Translating gives CASSMNQETQYF.

The sample holds a few counts of this clonotype. The CDR3 is CASSAPISGIAYEQYF. In DNA, the CDR3 is TGTGCCAGCAGCGCCCCCATCAGCGGCATCGCCTACGAGCAGTACTTC. This sequence joins TRBV7-9 and TRBJ2-7; the D gene is possibly TRBD2 (5 bases). Germline-derived CDR1 and CDR2 are SEHNR and FQNEAQ (reference sequence). The V end lost 5 bases, the J end lost 2 bases, and 19 bases lay between the germline ends. CDR3 length equals 16 residues. The complete variable domain, with remaining parts taken from reference TRBV7-9 and TRBJ2-7, reads DTGVSQNPRHKITKRGQNVTFRCDPISEHNRLYWYRQTLGQGPEFLTYFQNEAQLEKSRLLSDRFSAERPKGSFSTLEIQRTEQGDSAMYLCASSAPISGIAYEQYFGPGTRLTVT.

The table lists this clonotype with many counts. The chain combines TRBV5-6 with TRBJ2-1; 9 nucleotides align to TRBD1. V dropped 4 bases and J dropped 5; count of bases not matched to a gene: 7. The V gene's germline CDR1 is SGHDT and CDR2 YYEEEE. The CDR3 sequence is 15 residues long. The CDR3 reads CASSIGTGLNNEQFF. CDR3 DNA sequence: TGTGCCAGCAGCATCGGGACAGGGCTAAACAATGAGCAGTTCTTC.

The CDR3 loop is CASSIRGAKNIQYF. As DNA, the CDR3 is TGTGCCAGTAGTATACGAGGAGCCAAAAACATTCAGTACTTC. This chain connects TRBV19 to TRBJ2-4; D remains ambiguous. V lost 2 bases to trimming and J lost 0 bases, with 5 bases between them. Per the germline V gene, CDR1 is LNHDA and CDR2 is SQIVND (reference sequence). CDR3 length: 14 residues.

This clonotype was counted at least ten times. This sequence joins TRBV12-3 or TRBV12-4 and TRBJ2-7, with 9 bases matching TRBD1. There are 15 residues in the CDR3. J gave up 3 bases and V 5 bases, and 8 bases lay outside the gene matches. CDR3 protein: CASSHTGGAFYEQYF. CDR3 coding DNA: TGTGCCAGCAGTCATACAGGGGGCGCTTTCTACGAGCAGTACTTC.

Concerning this clonotype itself: One base away lies a much larger clone, so this may be a sequencing read error. The chain employs TRBV29-1 and TRBJ2-5; 7 positions match TRBD2. Germline CDR1 is SQVTM and CDR2 is ANQGSEA. After removal of 8 bases from V and 7 bases from J, the junction contained 10 bases not matched to a gene. The CDR3 is 12 residues long. The DNA of the CDR3 is TGCAGCTTAAGGACTAGGAGGGGGACCCAGTACTTC. Residues: CSLRTRRGTQYF. Full variable domain (rest looked up from reference TRBV29-1 and TRBJ2-5): SAVISQKPSRDICQRGTSLTIQCQVDSQVTMMFWYRQQPGQSLTLIATANQGSEATYESGFVIDKFPISRPNLTFSTLTVSNMSPEDSSIYLCSLRTRRGTQYFGPGTRLLVL.

There are many counts of this clonotype. The chain carries TRBV6-5 and TRBJ2-7; 8 bases line up with TRBD1. CDR1 and CDR2 from the germline V gene are MNHEY and SVGAGI. This CDR3 region has 14 residues. V lost 6 bases, J lost 6 bases, and 10 bases stayed unmatched. In DNA, the CDR3 is TGTGCCAGCAGAACGACAGGGGATAGGCGCGAGCAGTACTTC. Translation: CASRTTGDRREQYF.

This clonotype was counted many times. The chain joins TRBV7-8 to TRBJ2-6; D is unclear. This CDR3 has 14 amino acids. The V end was cut by 6 bases, the J end by 0 bases, with 6 bases between. Germline CDR1 and CDR2: SGHVS and FQNEAQ. This chain's CDR3 is CASSRVSGANVLTF. CDR3 bases: TGTGCCAGCAGTCGTGTCTCTGGGGCCAACGTCCTGACTTTC.

This clonotype has a count of ten or more. The J gene is TRBJ1-1, the V gene TRBV29-1; TRBD1 is a possible D gene (6 bases). Germline lookup yields CDR1 SQVTM and CDR2 ANQGSEA. CDR3 length: 11 amino acids. V was shortened by 7 bases and J by 4 bases, with 10 bases between the two germline ends. CDR3 protein: CSGSRGTEAFF. The CDR3 nucleotides read TGCAGCGGGTCCAGGGGCACTGAAGCTTTCTTT.

This clonotype was seen many times. This sequence joins TRBV5-1 and TRBJ2-7; tentatively, D is TRBD1 or TRBD2 (5 bases each). Germline-derived CDR1 and CDR2 are SGHRS and YFSETQ. V gave up 0 bases and J gave up 1 base, with 8 bases separating them. The length of the CDR3 is 14 residues. Here the CDR3 DNA reads TGCGCCAGCAGCTTGGGGGGGTCATCCTACGAGCAGTACTTC. Its translation is CASSLGGSSYEQYF.

The V gene is TRBV29-1, the J gene TRBJ2-7; D possibly corresponds to TRBD2 (6 bases). The germline V and J ends were trimmed by 5 bases and 2 bases, with 10 bases remaining between them. This CDR3 has 12 residues. Germline lookup yields CDR1 SQVTM and CDR2 ANQGSEA. CDR3 sequence: CSVSPGAYEQYF. For the CDR3, the DNA is TGCAGCGTTTCTCCGGGAGCCTACGAGCAGTACTTC.

DNA of the CDR3: TGTGCCAGCAGCCTGAGCAGAGAATCCACTGAAGCTTTCTTT. It encodes CASSLSRESTEAFF. The rearrangement uses TRBV7-9 and TRBJ1-1, with D uncertain. With 5 bases removed from V and 4 bases from J, the gap between germline ends came to 14 bases. CDR1 and CDR2 from the germline V gene are SEHNR and FQNEAQ (reference sequence). This CDR3 has 14 amino acids.

By its share, this clonotype is medium-sized. This sequence joins TRBV6-2 or TRBV6-3 and TRBJ2-3; 10 nucleotides match TRBD2. Germline trimming cut 0 bases from V and 6 bases from J; bases unmatched to any gene: 3. This CDR3 has 15 residues. Germline V gene lookup returns CDR1 MNHEY and CDR2 SVGEGT. The CDR3, as DNA: TGTGCCAGCAGTTACTCATCTAGCGGGAGTGATACGCAGTATTTT. Amino acids: CASSYSSSGSDTQYF.

Comments on this clonotype: An end of the junction does not agree with germline; a read error may underlie this. The J gene is TRBJ2-7, the V gene TRBV28; TRBD1 matches at 8 bases. CDR1 MDHEN and CDR2 SYDVKM come from the germline V gene. The CDR3 is 13 amino acids. The CDR3 sequence: CTSRETGGYEQYF. CDR3 nucleotide sequence: TGTACCAGCAGGGAAACAGGGGGCTACGAGCAGTACTTC.

This clonotype showed up many times. This chain uses TRBV6-1 with TRBJ1-2; a weak D match, TRBD1 (6 bases). Germline V gene sequence: CDR1 MNHNS, CDR2 SASEGT. This CDR3 has 11 amino acids. V shed 6 bases and J shed 4 bases, with 6 bases lying between them. The CDR3 loop is CASRDSYGYTF. As DNA, the CDR3 is TGTGCCAGCAGGGACAGCTATGGCTACACCTTC.

This clonotype was seen at least ten times. This sequence joins TRBV28 and TRBJ2-2; D perhaps matches TRBD2 (5 bases). The CDR3 is made up of 16 amino acids. With 1 base removed from V and 6 bases from J, the gap between germline ends came to 15 bases. Germline V CDR1 and CDR2: MDHEN, SYDVKM. This CDR3 reads CASSLSPARESGELFF. The CDR3 bases are TGTGCCAGCAGTTTATCCCCGGCAAGGGAGTCCGGGGAGCTGTTTTTT.

A few counts support this clonotype. A read error is possible here, since a much larger clone lies one base away. CDR3 amino acids: CASSDASSGANVLTF. CDR3 coding DNA: TGTGCCAGCAGTGACGCCAGCTCTGGGGCCAACGTCCTGACTTTC. The chain joins TRBV2 to TRBJ2-6, with D unclear. Looked up from germline, CDR1 is SNHLY and CDR2 is FYNNEI. The CDR3 has 15 residues. Trimming shortened V by 3 bases and J by 0 bases, and 6 bases separated the two germline ends.

This clonotype was observed many times. The V call is TRBV29-1, the J call TRBJ1-2; D is uncertain. The CDR3 is made up of 11 amino acids. Germline V gives CDR1 SQVTM, CDR2 ANQGSEA. V lost 1 base and J lost 4, with 4 bases in between. CDR3 sequence reads: CSVEVAYGYTF. The CDR3 DNA sequence: TGCAGCGTTGAAGTAGCCTATGGCTACACCTTC.

This chain uses TRBV12-3 or TRBV12-4 with TRBJ2-2; the D is unclear. The CDR3 contains 14 residues. Trimming shortened V by 1 base and J by 3 bases, and 6 bases separated the two germline ends. The CDR3 sequence is CASSLVPYTGELFF. CDR3 coding DNA: TGTGCCAGCAGTTTAGTCCCATACACCGGGGAGCTGTTTTTT.

At least ten counts were recorded for this clonotype. The rearrangement links TRBV27 to TRBJ2-2; D remains ambiguous. This CDR3 is 16 amino acids long. Between the trimmed V and J ends, which lost 5 bases and 5 bases, there was a span of 18 bases. The V gene's germline CDR1 is MNHEY and CDR2 SMNVEV (reference sequence). Here the CDR3 reads CASSPLEQLRTGELFF. The CDR3, as DNA: TGTGCCAGCAGTCCCCTGGAGCAACTTCGAACCGGGGAGCTGTTTTTT.

This clonotype was seen many times. V is TRBV7-2 and J is TRBJ2-5; no clear D. V lost 0 bases and J lost 1, with 9 bases in between. The CDR3 is 15 amino acids. From germline, CDR1 is SGHTA and CDR2 FQGNSA. As DNA, the CDR3 is TGTGCCAGCAGCTTAGCGCAATTCGTCCAAGAGACCCAGTACTTC. Its protein is CASSLAQFVQETQYF. Looking up the rest from reference TRBV7-2 and TRBJ2-5 gives the full variable domain: GAGVSQSPSNKVTEKGKDVELRCDPISGHTALYWYRQSLGQGLEFLIYFQGNSAPDKSGLPSDRFSAERTGGSVSTLTIQRTQQEDSAVYLCASSLAQFVQETQYFGPGTRLLVL.

This clonotype has a count of ten or more. This chain joins TRBV29-1 and TRBJ2-1, with D maybe TRBD2 (6 bases). Looked up from germline, CDR1 is SQVTM and CDR2 is ANQGSEA. Trimming shortened V by 7 bases and J by 8 bases, and 27 bases separated the two germline ends. This CDR3 contains 16 residues. CDR3 amino acids: CSATKDPGEVFHEQFF. CDR3 DNA sequence: TGCAGCGCGACTAAGGATCCGGGAGAAGTTTTTCATGAGCAGTTCTTC.